This TCR beta chain was identified in a study of cytomegalovirus exposure and HLA in healthy donors. 60 Vbeta and 13 Jbeta primers were used in PCR. Assay used: immunoSEQ multiplex PCR; TCRdb lists only in-frame clones, some missing. The data contain about 59,000 clones, about 69% of them seen just once; the ten biggest clones take up 6.5% to 8.5%. From germline, CDR1 is GTSNPN and CDR2 SVGIG (reference sequence). The ends lost 2 bases at V and 8 bases at J; junction bases unmatched: 8. The CDR3 has 13 amino acids. Specimen: PBMCs. The origin of this receptor is a man aged 30 to 39 in good health and CMV-seropositive. The chain uses TRBV30 and TRBJ1-2; 7 nucleotides match TRBD1. CDR3 sequence reads: CAWSKDRVRGYTF. CDR3 coding DNA: TGTGCCTGGAGTAAAGACAGGGTGCGCGGCTACACCTTC.